A selection of T cell receptor beta chains follows, all from one sample in a study of blood T cells in healthy people across ages. TCRdb recomputed calls from the 5' RACE reads with MiXCR, one row per CDR3 protein. This table holds about 620,000 distinct CDR3 sequences, 52% found once. The sample taken for sequencing was blood. The origin of the receptors is a woman at least 80 years old in good health. CDR3s leave out the opening cysteine and the closing phenylalanine or tryptophan. The D gene is left open where the match is weak.

d_gene: .
v_gene: TRBV12-3/TRBV12-4
len: 13
CDR3aa: ASSLKGGSNQPQH

d_gene: TRBD1
v_gene: TRBV14
len: 12
CDR3aa: ASSHRGTGFEQY

d_gene: .
v_gene: TRBV10-3
len: 11
CDR3aa: AIRGSSSYEQY

d_gene: .
v_gene: TRBV28
len: 12
CDR3aa: ASSRIRGGETQY

d_gene: TRBD1
v_gene: TRBV27
len: 13
CDR3aa: ASRSGQVPNQPQH

d_gene: .
v_gene: TRBV27
len: 10
CDR3aa: ASSPSGIEQF

d_gene: .
v_gene: TRBV5-1
len: 12
CDR3aa: ASSLGLMTYEQY

d_gene: .
v_gene: TRBV20-1
len: 11
CDR3aa: SAVNHLTDTQY

d_gene: .
v_gene: TRBV12-3/TRBV12-4
len: 12
CDR3aa: ASRTTGGPYGYT

d_gene: .
v_gene: TRBV4-1
len: 11
CDR3aa: ASSHDTSYEQY

d_gene: .
v_gene: TRBV9
len: 11
CDR3aa: ASSVEGRGEQF

d_gene: .
v_gene: TRBV29-1
len: 9
CDR3aa: SVDRQAAQY

d_gene: TRBD2
v_gene: TRBV29-1
len: 12
CDR3aa: SVASGGGRETQY

d_gene: .
v_gene: TRBV20-1
len: 12
CDR3aa: SASPDSVNTEAF

d_gene: .
v_gene: TRBV7-8
len: 14
CDR3aa: ASSLQTGSSYNEQF